This passage covers 2 T cell receptor beta chains from one sample sequenced in a study of cytomegalovirus exposure and HLA in healthy donors. In the PCR, 60 Vbeta and 13 Jbeta primers were used. Clones were sequenced by immunoSEQ multiplex PCR, and TCRdb holds only the in-frame ones, with some missing. The sample lists about 92,000 clones, over 75% occurring once. The sample taken for sequencing was PBMCs. The receptors were sampled from a girl aged 2 to 9 in good health and CMV-seropositive.

The J gene is TRBJ1-4, the V gene TRBV2; D remains ambiguous. V was cut by 4 bases and J by 12 bases, with 9 bases left in between. CDR3 length equals 11 residues. The germline CDR1 and CDR2 sequences are SNHLY and FYNNEI. CDR3 sequence reads: CASSGWEELFF. The CDR3, as DNA: TGTGCCAGCAGTGGTTGGGAGGAACTGTTTTTT.

The V call is TRBV25-1, the J call TRBJ2-1; 9 nucleotides line up with TRBD2. V lost 2 bases to trimming and J lost 4 bases; unmatched junction nucleotides: 0. This CDR3 contains 14 residues. Germline CDR1 is MGHDK and CDR2 is SYGVNS. CDR3 DNA: TGTGCCAGCAGTGAACTAGCGGGGTACAATGAGCAGTTCTTC. It is translated as CASSELAGYNEQFF.